Listed below are T cell receptor beta chains from one sample, sequenced in a study of T cell responses to AZD1222 COVID-19 vaccine. Method: immunoSEQ multiplex PCR; TCRdb's copy keeps in-frame clones and lacks some. The sample records 95,000 to 130,000 clones, about 90% being singletons. This material consisted of peripheral blood, taken on day 0 of AZD1222 vaccination. These receptors originate from an adult in good health. Both conserved end residues are part of each CDR3. The D gene is left open where the match is weak. Some rows mark clone size as missing; the rest say once, few, many or name a class of expanded clone.

J gene	clone size	V gene	D gene	CDR3 protein	CDR3 DNA
TRBJ1-1	.	TRBV13	.	CASSDRPPDHGAEAFF	TGTGCCAGCAGCGACCGACCTCCAGATCATGGGGCTGAAGCTTTCTTT
TRBJ2-1	.	TRBV6-2/TRBV6-3	.	CASSYSIGGVSGRDNEQFF	TGTGCCAGCAGTTACTCGATAGGTGGTGTCAGCGGGCGTGACAATGAGCAGTTCTTC
TRBJ2-3	.	TRBV3-1/TRBV3-2	.	CASSFSTDTQYF	TGTGCCAGCAGCTTTAGCACAGATACGCAGTATTTT
TRBJ2-1	.	TRBV7-9	TRBD2	CAGGAAGVNEQFF	TGTGCCGGCGGTGCAGCGGGGGTGAATGAGCAGTTCTTC
TRBJ2-1	.	TRBV5-1	TRBD1	CASSDGTGEGDEQFF	TGCGCCAGCTCGGACGGGACAGGGGAAGGGGATGAGCAGTTCTTC
TRBJ2-1	once	TRBV11-2	.	CASNRALSSYNEQFF	TGTGCCAGCAACAGAGCGCTTAGCTCCTACAATGAGCAGTTCTTC
TRBJ2-6	.	TRBV19	TRBD1	CASRGDRGQSGANVLTF	TGTGCCAGTAGGGGGGACAGGGGGCAATCTGGGGCCAACGTCCTGACTTTC
TRBJ2-7	.	TRBV27	TRBD1	CASRPGTGVYEQYF	TGTGCCAGCAGACCAGGGACAGGGGTTTACGAGCAGTACTTC
TRBJ2-7	.	TRBV5-5	TRBD1	CASSAGQGSFYEQYF	TGTGCCAGCAGTGCCGGACAGGGGAGTTTCTACGAGCAGTACTTC
TRBJ2-3	.	TRBV21-1	.	CASSKWRVERETDTQYF	TGTGCCAGCAGCAAATGGAGAGTGGAGCGGGAGACCGATACGCAGTATTTT
TRBJ1-1	.	TRBV12-3/TRBV12-4	.	CASSLAFF	TGTGCCAGCAGTTTGGCTTTCTTT
TRBJ1-1	.	TRBV6-5	.	CASSSTTGNTEAFF	TGTGCCAGCAGTTCCACTACGGGGAACACTGAAGCTTTCTTT
TRBJ2-1	.	TRBV2	.	CASSAYRDNEQFF	TGTGCCAGCAGCGCCTATAGGGACAATGAGCAGTTCTTC
TRBJ1-5	.	TRBV2	.	CASSEAGNQPQHF	TGTGCCAGCAGTGAAGCAGGGAATCAGCCCCAGCATTTT
TRBJ1-1	.	TRBV12-5	.	CASAGPLNTEAFF	TGTGCTAGCGCGGGACCCTTGAACACTGAAGCTTTCTTT
TRBJ2-3	hyperexpanded	TRBV27	.	CASSYIPSTDTQYF	TGTGCCAGCAGTTATATACCTAGCACAGATACGCAGTATTTT
TRBJ1-1	few	TRBV6-5	.	CASGRLNTEAFF	TGTGCCAGCGGACGCCTGAACACTGAAGCTTTCTTT
TRBJ2-7	.	TRBV6-6	.	CASIRTPTDPSYEQYF	TGTGCCAGCATTAGAACTCCGACGGACCCCTCCTACGAGCAGTACTTC
TRBJ2-3	few	TRBV21-1	.	CASSKKTFCPPADTQYF	TGTGCCAGCAGCAAAAAAACGTTTTGCCCACCAGCAGATACGCAGTATTTT
TRBJ2-7	once	TRBV4-1	TRBD2	CASSPTSGRAYEQYF	TGCGCCAGCAGCCCTACTAGCGGCCGAGCTTACGAGCAGTACTTC
TRBJ2-1	.	TRBV7-3	TRBD1	CASSQGQNNEQFF	TGTGCCAGCAGCCAGGGACAGAACAATGAGCAGTTCTTC
TRBJ1-2	.	TRBV6-5	.	CASRQGGEADGYTF	TGTGCCAGCAGACAGGGTGGGGAAGCCGATGGCTACACCTTC
TRBJ2-1	once	TRBV7-2	TRBD2	CASSLSYGRGKFF	TGTGCCAGCAGCTTATCTTACGGGAGGGGAAAGTTCTTC
TRBJ2-2	.	TRBV7-3	.	CASSAGVPGELFF	TGTGCCAGCAGCGCCGGGGTGCCCGGGGAGCTGTTTTTT
TRBJ1-3	.	TRBV7-9	.	CASSVGGTIYF	TGTGCCAGCAGCGTAGGGGGCACCATATATTTT
TRBJ1-5	.	TRBV24-1	.	CATSDVNSNQPQHF	TGTGCCACCAGTGATGTGAATAGCAATCAGCCCCAGCATTTT
TRBJ1-1	.	TRBV9	.	CASSVGADKTEAFF	TGTGCCAGCAGCGTGGGGGCAGATAAGACTGAAGCTTTCTTT
TRBJ1-6	.	TRBV9	.	CASSETPQTSYNSPLHF	TGTGCCAGCAGCGAGACACCGCAAACCTCCTATAATTCACCCCTCCACTTT
TRBJ1-4	.	TRBV19	TRBD1	CASSHRGDEKLFF	TGTGCCAGTAGTCACAGGGGGGATGAAAAACTGTTTTTT
TRBJ1-4	.	TRBV29-1	.	CSVGRGQATNEKLFF	TGCAGCGTTGGCCGAGGCCAAGCAACTAATGAAAAACTGTTTTTT
TRBJ2-1	.	TRBV29-1	.	CSVRRTRYNEQFF	TGCAGCGTGAGGCGGACACGGTACAATGAGCAGTTCTTC
TRBJ2-7	.	TRBV27	.	CASSRGTMGEQYF	TGTGCCAGCAGCAGGGGAACAATGGGCGAGCAGTACTTC
TRBJ2-3	.	TRBV7-8	TRBD2	CASSPLRILAGPVRDTQYF	TGTGCCAGCAGCCCCCTTAGAATCCTAGCGGGACCCGTGAGGGATACGCAGTATTTT